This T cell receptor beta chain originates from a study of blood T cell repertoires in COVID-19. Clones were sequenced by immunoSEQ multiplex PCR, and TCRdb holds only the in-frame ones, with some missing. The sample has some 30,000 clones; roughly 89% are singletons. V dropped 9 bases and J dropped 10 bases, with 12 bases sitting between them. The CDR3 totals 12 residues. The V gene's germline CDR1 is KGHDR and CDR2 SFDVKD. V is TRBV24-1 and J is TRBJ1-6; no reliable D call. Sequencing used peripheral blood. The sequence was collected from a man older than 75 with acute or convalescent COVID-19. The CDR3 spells CATPGRKSPLHF. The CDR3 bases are TGTGCCACCCCGGGGAGAAAATCACCCCTCCACTTT.